The clone carrying this TCR beta chain has just a few counts. The data were obtained in a study of human T cells and chemical hapten exposure. TCRdb ran MiXCR on the RACE reads and lists one entry per CDR3 protein. The data hold about 360,000 distinct CDR3 sequences, with roughly 5% observed a single time. Time point here: patch test 1, 2 weeks after DPC sensitization. This sample's treatment: therapeutic diphenylcyclopropenone sensitization with weekly scalp DPC. The CDR3 is made up of 14 amino acids. The V gene's germline CDR1 is MNHEY and CDR2 SVGEGT. V shed 2 bases, J shed 7 bases, and the junction held 4 bases outside the gene matches.

The sequencing here drew on whole blood, taken in connection with sensitization to the hapten diphenylcyclopropenone (DPC). The sequence was collected from a woman aged 45 to 65 with alopecia areata. Some clones in this sample may be carry-over from other donors' samples. V and J are TRBV6-2 or TRBV6-3 and TRBJ2-1; 8 bases line up with TRBD1. CDR3 protein: CASSYDRGRNEQFF. CDR3 DNA sequence: TGTGCCAGCAGTTACGACAGGGGAAGGAATGAGCAGTTCTTC.